This TCR beta chain derives from a study of CD4 T cell repertoires in COVID-19. In the study overall: Relabeled CFSE-low cells, IL-2-expanded for approximately 10 days, met spikes from other coronaviruses. The study's findings and limits: Between about 7 and 28% of SARS-CoV-2 clonotypes also appeared in SARS-CoV and/or HKU1 spike cultures. Sharing of several most expanded SARS-CoV-2-reactive clonotypes across memory subsets suggested intraclonal diversification.

Samples came from patients recovered from mild-to-severe COVID-19. Regarding this clone: The target antigen is unknown.

Assay: immunoSEQ multiplex PCR; the TCRdb copy retains only in-frame clones and omits some. The repertoire consists of fewer than 100,000 clones, with roughly four fifths occurring once and the leading ten covering 0.5% to 0.6%. The CDR3 length is 15 residues. Germline CDR1 is SGHRS and CDR2 is YFSETQ. V shed 0 bases and J shed 4 bases, with 13 bases lying between them. This sequence originates from a human donor who had COVID-19. Sequencing used CD4+ T cells from peripheral blood, obtained after recovery from COVID-19. The rearrangement uses TRBV5-1 and TRBJ2-5, with D unresolved. The CDR3: CASSLGTGLGETQYF. The CDR3 DNA sequence: TGCGCCAGCAGCTTGGGGACCGGGTTAGGAGAGACCCAGTACTTC.